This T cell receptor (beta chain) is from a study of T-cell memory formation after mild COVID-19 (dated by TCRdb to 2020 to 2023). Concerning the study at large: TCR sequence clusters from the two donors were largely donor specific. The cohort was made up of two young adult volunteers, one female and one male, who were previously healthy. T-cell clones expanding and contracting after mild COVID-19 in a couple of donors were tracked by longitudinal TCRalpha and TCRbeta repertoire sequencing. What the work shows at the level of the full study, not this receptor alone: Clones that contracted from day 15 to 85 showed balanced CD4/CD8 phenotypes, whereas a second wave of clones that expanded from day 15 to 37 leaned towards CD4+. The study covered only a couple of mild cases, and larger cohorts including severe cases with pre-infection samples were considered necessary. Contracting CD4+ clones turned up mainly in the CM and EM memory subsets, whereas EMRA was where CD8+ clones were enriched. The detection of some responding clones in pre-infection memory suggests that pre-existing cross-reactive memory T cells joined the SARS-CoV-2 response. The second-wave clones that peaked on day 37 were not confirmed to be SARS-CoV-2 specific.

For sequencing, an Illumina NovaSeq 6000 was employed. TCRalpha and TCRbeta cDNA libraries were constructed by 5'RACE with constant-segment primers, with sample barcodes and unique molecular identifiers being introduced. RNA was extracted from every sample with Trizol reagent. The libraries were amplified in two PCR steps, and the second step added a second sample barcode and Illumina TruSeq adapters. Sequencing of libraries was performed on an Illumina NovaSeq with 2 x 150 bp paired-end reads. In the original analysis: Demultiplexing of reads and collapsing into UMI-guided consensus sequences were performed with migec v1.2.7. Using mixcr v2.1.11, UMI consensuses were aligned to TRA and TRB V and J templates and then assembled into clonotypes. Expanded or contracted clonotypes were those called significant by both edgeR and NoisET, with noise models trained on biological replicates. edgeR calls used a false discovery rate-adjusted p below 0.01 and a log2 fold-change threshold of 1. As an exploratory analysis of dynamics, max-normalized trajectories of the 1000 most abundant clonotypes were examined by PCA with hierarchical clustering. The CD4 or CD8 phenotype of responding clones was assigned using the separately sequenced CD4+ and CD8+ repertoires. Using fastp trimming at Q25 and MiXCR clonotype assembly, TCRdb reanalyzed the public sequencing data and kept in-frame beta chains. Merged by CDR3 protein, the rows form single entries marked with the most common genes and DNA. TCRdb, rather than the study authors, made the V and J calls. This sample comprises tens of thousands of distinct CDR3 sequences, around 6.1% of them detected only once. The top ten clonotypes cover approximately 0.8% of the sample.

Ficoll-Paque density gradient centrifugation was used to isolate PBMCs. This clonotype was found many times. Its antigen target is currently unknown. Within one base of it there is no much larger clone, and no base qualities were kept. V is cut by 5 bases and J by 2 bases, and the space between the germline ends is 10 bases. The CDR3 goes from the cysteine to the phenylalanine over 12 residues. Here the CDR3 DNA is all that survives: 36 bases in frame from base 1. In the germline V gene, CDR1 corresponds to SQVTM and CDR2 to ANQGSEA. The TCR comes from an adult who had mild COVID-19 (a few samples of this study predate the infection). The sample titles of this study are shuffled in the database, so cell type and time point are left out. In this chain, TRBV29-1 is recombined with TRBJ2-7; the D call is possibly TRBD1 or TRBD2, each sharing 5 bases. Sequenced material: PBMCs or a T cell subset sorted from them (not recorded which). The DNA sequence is TGCAGCGTTAAGGGACCGACCTACGAGCAGTACTTC. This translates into CSVKGPTYEQYF.